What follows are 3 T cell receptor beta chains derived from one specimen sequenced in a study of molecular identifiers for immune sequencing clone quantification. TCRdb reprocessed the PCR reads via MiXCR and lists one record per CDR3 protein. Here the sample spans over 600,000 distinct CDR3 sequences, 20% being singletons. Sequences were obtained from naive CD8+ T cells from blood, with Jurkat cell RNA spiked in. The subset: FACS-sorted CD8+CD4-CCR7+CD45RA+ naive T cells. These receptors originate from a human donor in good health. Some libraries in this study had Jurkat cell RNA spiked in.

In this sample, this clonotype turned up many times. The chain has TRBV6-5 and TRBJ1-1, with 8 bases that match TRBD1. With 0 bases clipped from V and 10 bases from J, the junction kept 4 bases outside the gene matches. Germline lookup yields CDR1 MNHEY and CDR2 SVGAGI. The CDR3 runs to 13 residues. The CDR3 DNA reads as TGTGCCAGCAGTTACTCTGGGGGACAGGCAGCTTTCTTT. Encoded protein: CASSYSGGQAAFF.

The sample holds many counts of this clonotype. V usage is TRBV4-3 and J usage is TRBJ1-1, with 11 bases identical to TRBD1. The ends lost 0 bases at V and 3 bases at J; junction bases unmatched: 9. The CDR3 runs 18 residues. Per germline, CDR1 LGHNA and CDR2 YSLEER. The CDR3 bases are TGCGCCAGCAGCCAAGATCTGGTGGACAGGGGGCGCGACACTGAAGCTTTCTTT. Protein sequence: CASSQDLVDRGRDTEAFF.

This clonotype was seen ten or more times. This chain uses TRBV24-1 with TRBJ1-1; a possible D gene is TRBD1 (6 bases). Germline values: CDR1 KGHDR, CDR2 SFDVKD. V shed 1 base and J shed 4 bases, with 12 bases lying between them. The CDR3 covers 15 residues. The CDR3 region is CATSDFAGATTEAFF. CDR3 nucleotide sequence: TGTGCCACCAGTGATTTCGCAGGGGCGACCACTGAAGCTTTCTTT.